Listed below are T cell receptor beta chains from one sample, sequenced in a study of T cells after yellow fever vaccination. In TCRdb, the 5' RACE reads were re-called with MiXCR into one record per CDR3 protein. The sample carries some 560,000 distinct CDR3 sequences, roughly 17% recorded once. Specimen: PBMCs, collected about 5 days after the first yellow fever vaccination. These receptors were obtained from a man between 18 and 29 years old who received the YFV17D yellow fever vaccine. Each CDR3 is given with its conserved first and last residue. A D gene is named only where the DNA matches it firmly. Some rows have no size entry. The others give once, few or many, or a class for an expanded clone.

v_call	d_call	j_call	clone_size	cdr3_nt	cdr3_aa
TRBV20-1	-	TRBJ1-1	few	TGCAGTGCTAGGCCTCCTGTCAGGGAGGTTACTGAAGCTTTCTTT	CSARPPVREVTEAFF
TRBV20-1	-	TRBJ2-5	few	TGCAGTGCTAACCCGGGCAGGGTGGAGACCCAGTACTTC	CSANPGRVETQYF
TRBV12-3/TRBV12-4	-	TRBJ1-1	many	TGTGCCAGCAGTCCCAGCGGGTGGGGCACTGAAGCTTTCTTT	CASSPSGWGTEAFF
TRBV28	-	TRBJ2-2	few	TGTGCCAGCAGTTCCACCTACAGGGCGAACACCGGGGAGCTGTTTTTT	CASSSTYRANTGELFF
TRBV20-1	TRBD2	TRBJ2-5	-	TGCAGTGCTTACTGGGGGGGAAAGACCCAGTACTTC	CSAYWGGKTQYF
TRBV11-2	TRBD1	TRBJ1-1	-	TGTGCCAGCAGCTGGCGGCTGGGACAGGGGGCCCCTGAAGCTTTCTTT	CASSWRLGQGAPEAFF
TRBV6-5	-	TRBJ1-1	-	TGTGCCAGCAGTATCGACATACTGGGGGACACTGAAGCTTTCTTT	CASSIDILGDTEAFF
TRBV5-1	TRBD1	TRBJ2-5	few	TGCGCCAGCAGCTTGGACCCCACAGGGGTCCAAGAGACCCAGTACTTC	CASSLDPTGVQETQYF
TRBV7-2	-	TRBJ1-1	many	TGTGCCAGCAGCCCCCAGGGTGTAGGAACTGAAGCTTTCTTT	CASSPQGVGTEAFF
TRBV3-1	-	TRBJ1-2	few	TGTGCCAGCAGCCAACCGGGGGCTAACTATGGCTACACCTTC	CASSQPGANYGYTF
TRBV29-1	-	TRBJ1-5	few	TGCAGCGTTGAAGTCCAGGGAGACAATCAGCCCCAGCATTTT	CSVEVQGDNQPQHF
TRBV9	TRBD1	TRBJ2-2	-	TGTGCCAGCAGCGTACCAGGGGGCCTTAACACCGGGGAGCTGTTTTTT	CASSVPGGLNTGELFF
TRBV12-3/TRBV12-4	TRBD1	TRBJ2-1	-	TGTGCCAGCAGTCCCGGGACAGGGGTCAATGAGCAGTTCTTC	CASSPGTGVNEQFF
TRBV6-1	-	TRBJ2-3	many	TGTGCCAGCAGTGAGGTTGGAACAGGGGATACGCAGTATTTT	CASSEVGTGDTQYF
TRBV20-1	-	TRBJ2-1	-	TGCAGTGCTAGTGAGCGGGACAGTGAGCAGTTCTTC	CSASERDSEQFF
TRBV7-2	TRBD2	TRBJ2-1	few	TGTGCCAGCAGCTTTCGTCCCGTGGGGGGGTACAATGAGCAGTTCTTC	CASSFRPVGGYNEQFF
TRBV7-2	-	TRBJ2-3	-	TGTGCCAGCAGCTACTGGAAGACAGATACGCAGTATTTT	CASSYWKTDTQYF
TRBV6-1	TRBD2	TRBJ2-3	few	TGTGCCAGCAGGCCTGGCGGGGGTCCAGATACGCAGTATTTT	CASRPGGGPDTQYF
TRBV7-2	-	TRBJ1-1	-	TGTGCCAGCAGCCCTTCACTGAACACTGAAGCTTTCTTT	CASSPSLNTEAFF
TRBV27	TRBD2	TRBJ2-2	-	TGTGCCAGCAGTTCGTCTAGCGGGGGGCTCGCGAACACCGGGGAGCTGTTTTTT	CASSSSSGGLANTGELFF
TRBV27	-	TRBJ1-2	few	TGTGCCAGCAGTTTATCGGGTCGGTCCGGAGGCTACACCTTC	CASSLSGRSGGYTF
TRBV24-1	-	TRBJ2-6	-	TGTGCCACCAGTGATTTAAAGGGTGATGGGGCCAACGTCCTGACTTTC	CATSDLKGDGANVLTF
TRBV3-1	-	TRBJ1-4	many	TGTGCCAGCAGTGATACCGGGACCACTACTGAAAAACTGTTTTTT	CASSDTGTTTEKLFF
TRBV5-5	-	TRBJ2-1	many	TGTGCCAGCAGCTTTGGCGGCGATTCGAGGAATGAGCAGTTCTTC	CASSFGGDSRNEQFF
TRBV7-9	-	TRBJ1-2	-	TGTGCCAGCAGCGATGGGTCCTCACGGGGAGGCTACACCTTC	CASSDGSSRGGYTF
TRBV5-4	TRBD2	TRBJ2-1	few	TGTGCCAGCGTGGGGCGGGGGGATTACAATGAGCAGTTCTTC	CASVGRGDYNEQFF
TRBV27	TRBD1	TRBJ2-3	few	TGTGCCAGCAGTGCCGACAGGGCCACAGATACGCAGTATTTT	CASSADRATDTQYF
TRBV7-3	-	TRBJ1-6	once	TGTGCCAGCAGCTCCGACCCATCGGTTGATTCACCCCTCCACTTT	CASSSDPSVDSPLHF
TRBV6-1	TRBD2	TRBJ2-5	-	TGTGCCAGCAGACGACTAGCGGGGGCCATGTACCAAGAGACCCAGTACTTC	CASRRLAGAMYQETQYF
TRBV7-2	TRBD1	TRBJ1-4	-	TGTGCCAGCAGCTCCCAGGGACAGGGTAGTTATGAAAAACTGTTTTTT	CASSSQGQGSYEKLFF
TRBV6-1	-	TRBJ1-2	few	TGTGCCAGCTATAAGGGCAGGGACTCCTGGGGTAACTATGGCTACACCTTC	CASYKGRDSWGNYGYTF
TRBV5-4	TRBD1	TRBJ2-2	-	TGTGCCAGCAGCTTGGCCAGGGGGCTCGGTCCCGGGGAGCTGTTTTTT	CASSLARGLGPGELFF
TRBV27	-	TRBJ2-7	-	TGTGCCAGCAGTTTAAGGCCGCCGAGCTCCTACGAGCAGTACTTC	CASSLRPPSSYEQYF
TRBV5-1	-	TRBJ2-1	few	TGCGCCAGCAGCTTGGGTCCTTGGGATGAGCAGTTCTTC	CASSLGPWDEQFF
TRBV19	TRBD1	TRBJ1-2	once	TGTGCCAGTAGTAAAGGGACAGGGGACAACTATGGCTACACCTTC	CASSKGTGDNYGYTF
TRBV27	TRBD1	TRBJ1-5	few	TGTGCCAGCAGTTTATGTCCCCCAGGGGGGGAGGGTTGCAATCAGCCCCAGCATTTT	CASSLCPPGGEGCNQPQHF
TRBV11-1	-	TRBJ2-5	few	TGTGCCAGCAGCCCACAGGCGAATCAAGAGACCCAGTACTTC	CASSPQANQETQYF
TRBV20-1	TRBD1	TRBJ2-3	few	TGCAGTGCGTACAGGGGGCGAAGCACAGATACGCAGTATTTT	CSAYRGRSTDTQYF
TRBV10-2	TRBD2	TRBJ2-4	few	TGCGCCAGCAGTGGTCGGATAGCGGGGGGGCCGGTCGGGTCCAACATTCAGTACTTC	CASSGRIAGGPVGSNIQYF
TRBV21-1	-	TRBJ1-2	many	TGTGCCAGCAGACGGGACGGGATTGGGGGCTACACCTTC	CASRRDGIGGYTF
TRBV12-3/TRBV12-4	-	TRBJ1-1	-	TGTGCCAGCAGCTGGGGTGACAGGCGGAACACTGAAGCTTTCTTT	CASSWGDRRNTEAFF
TRBV7-9	-	TRBJ1-5	-	TGTGCCAGCAGCTCCGCAGGGGATAGCAATCAGCCCCAGCATTTT	CASSSAGDSNQPQHF
TRBV7-8	TRBD1	TRBJ2-7	-	TGTGCCAGCAGCTTAGGCCAGGGGGAGTACGAGCAGTACTTC	CASSLGQGEYEQYF
TRBV29-1	TRBD1	TRBJ1-4	few	TGCAGCGTTGGTTTACAGGGGACGAATGAAAAACTGTTTTTT	CSVGLQGTNEKLFF
TRBV7-3	TRBD2	TRBJ2-1	-	TGTGCCAGCAGCCCGCTAAGCGGGAGCTCCTACAATGAGCAGTTCTTC	CASSPLSGSSYNEQFF